This T cell receptor beta chain stems from a study of blood T cells in healthy people across ages. Study summary: Capturing about one barcoded beta molecule per two T cells was achieved by template switching.

Primed by a sample-barcoded 5' primer and a J-beta primer mix, a second PCR proceeded for about 6 to 12 cycles. Each of the cDNA molecules was tagged by a template-switch adaptor with 12 random nucleotides. TCRdb reprocessed the 5' RACE reads via MiXCR and lists one record per CDR3 protein. This sample has about 1.6 million distinct CDR3 sequences, with roughly 32% found just once. Study conclusions and caveats: Age advanced and TCR beta diversity per million T cells fell, roughly linearly.

Donor samples were obtained from healthy Caucasian individuals from Russia, aged 6 to 90. Comments on this clonotype: What it recognizes is unknown.

V gave up 8 bases and J gave up 2 bases, with 12 bases separating them. In germline, CDR1 is ENHRY, CDR2 SYGVKD. This CDR3 is built from 13 residues. Sample: blood. The origin of this receptor is a woman aged 25 to 39 in good health. The rearrangement uses TRBV10-3 and TRBJ1-2; the D gene is possibly TRBD1 (6 bases). The CDR3 DNA follows: TGTGCCATCCCCTGGACAGAAAACTATGGCTACACCTTC. It specifies CAIPWTENYGYTF.